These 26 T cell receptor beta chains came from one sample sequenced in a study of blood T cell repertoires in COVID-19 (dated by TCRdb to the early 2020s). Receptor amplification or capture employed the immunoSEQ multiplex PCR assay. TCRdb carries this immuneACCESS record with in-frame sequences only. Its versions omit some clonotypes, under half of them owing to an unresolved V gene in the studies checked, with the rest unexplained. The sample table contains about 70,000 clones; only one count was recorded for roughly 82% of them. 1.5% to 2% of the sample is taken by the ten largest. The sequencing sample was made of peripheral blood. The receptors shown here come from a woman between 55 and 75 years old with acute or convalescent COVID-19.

CDR3 nucleotide sequence: TGTGCCAGCAGCGCCCGGGACAGGGGTTGGGATGAGCAGTTCTTC. Translating gives CASSARDRGWDEQFF. The genes are TRBV9 and TRBJ2-1; 10 positions agree with TRBD1. V lost 3 bases to trimming and J lost 8 bases; unmatched junction nucleotides: 8. Germline assignment: CDR1 SGDLS and CDR2 YYNGEE. The CDR3 has 15 residues. Full variable domain (remainder filled in from reference TRBV9 and TRBJ2-1): DSGVTQTPKHLITATGQRVTLRCSPRSGDLSVYWYQQSLDQGLQFLIQYYNGEERAKGNILERFSAQQFPDLHSELNLSSLELGDSALYFCASSARDRGWDEQFFGPGTRLTVL.

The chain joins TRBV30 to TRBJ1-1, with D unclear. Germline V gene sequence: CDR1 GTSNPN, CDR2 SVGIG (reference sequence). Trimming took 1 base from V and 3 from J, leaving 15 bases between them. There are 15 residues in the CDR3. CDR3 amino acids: CAWSGGVSHHTEAFF. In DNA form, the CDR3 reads TGTGCCTGGAGTGGAGGAGTTTCCCATCACACTGAAGCTTTCTTT.

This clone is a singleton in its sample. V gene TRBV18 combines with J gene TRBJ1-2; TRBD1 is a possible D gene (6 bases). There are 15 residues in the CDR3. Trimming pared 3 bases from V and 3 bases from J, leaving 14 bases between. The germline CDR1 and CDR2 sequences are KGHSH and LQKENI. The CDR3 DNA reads TGTGCCAGCTCACCTTCATTACAGGGCTACTATGGCTACACCTTC. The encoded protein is CASSPSLQGYYGYTF.

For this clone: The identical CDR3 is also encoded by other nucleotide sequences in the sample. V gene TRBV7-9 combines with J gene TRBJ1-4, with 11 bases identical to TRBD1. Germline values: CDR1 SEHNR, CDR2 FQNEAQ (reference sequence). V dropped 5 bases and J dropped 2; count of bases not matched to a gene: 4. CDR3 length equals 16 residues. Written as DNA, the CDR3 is TGTGCCAGCAGCCTGGGGGACAGGGGGACTAATGAAAAACTGTTTTTT. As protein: CASSLGDRGTNEKLFF.

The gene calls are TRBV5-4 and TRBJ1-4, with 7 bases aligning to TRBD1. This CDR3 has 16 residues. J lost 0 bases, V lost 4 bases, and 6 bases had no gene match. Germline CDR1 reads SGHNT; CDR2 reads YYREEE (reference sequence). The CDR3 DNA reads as TGTGCCAGCAGCGCGCGGACAGGAACAACTAATGAAAAACTGTTTTTT. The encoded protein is CASSARTGTTNEKLFF. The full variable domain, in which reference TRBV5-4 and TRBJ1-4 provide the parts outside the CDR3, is ETGVTQSPTHLIKTRGQQVTLRCSSQSGHNTVSWYQQALGQGPQFIFQYYREEENGRGNFPPRFSGLQFPNYSSELNVNALELDDSALYLCASSARTGTTNEKLFFGSGTQLSVL.

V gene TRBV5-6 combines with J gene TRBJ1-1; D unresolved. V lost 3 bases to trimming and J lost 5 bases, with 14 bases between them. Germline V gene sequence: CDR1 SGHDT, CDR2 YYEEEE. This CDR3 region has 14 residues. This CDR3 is CASSSREGRTEAFF. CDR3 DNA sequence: TGTGCCAGCAGCTCTCGGGAGGGTAGGACTGAAGCTTTCTTT.

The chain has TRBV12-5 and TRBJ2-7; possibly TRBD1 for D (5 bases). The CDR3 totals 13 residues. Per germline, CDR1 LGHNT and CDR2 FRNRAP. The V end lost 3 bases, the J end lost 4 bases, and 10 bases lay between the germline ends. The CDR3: CASGLGDSYEQYF. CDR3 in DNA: TGTGCTAGTGGTTTAGGAGACAGTTACGAGCAGTACTTC.

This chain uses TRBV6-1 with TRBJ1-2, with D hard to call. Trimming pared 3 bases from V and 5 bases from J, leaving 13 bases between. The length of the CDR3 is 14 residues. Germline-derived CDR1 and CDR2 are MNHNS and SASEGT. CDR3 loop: CASSEPGKSYGYTF. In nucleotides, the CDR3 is TGTGCCAGCAGTGAGCCCGGGAAATCTTATGGCTACACCTTC.

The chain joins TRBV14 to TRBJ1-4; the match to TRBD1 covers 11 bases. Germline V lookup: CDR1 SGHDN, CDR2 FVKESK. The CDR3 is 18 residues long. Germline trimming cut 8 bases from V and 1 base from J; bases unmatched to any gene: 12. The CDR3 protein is CASLSRTGGLGTNEKLFF. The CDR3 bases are TGTGCCAGCCTATCGAGGACAGGGGGCTTAGGAACTAATGAAAAACTGTTTTTT. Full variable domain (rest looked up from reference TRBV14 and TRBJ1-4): EAGVTQFPSHSVIEKGQTVTLRCDPISGHDNLYWYRRVMGKEIKFLLHFVKESKQDESGMPNNRFLAERTGGTYSTLKVQPAELEDSGVYFCASLSRTGGLGTNEKLFFGSGTQLSVL.

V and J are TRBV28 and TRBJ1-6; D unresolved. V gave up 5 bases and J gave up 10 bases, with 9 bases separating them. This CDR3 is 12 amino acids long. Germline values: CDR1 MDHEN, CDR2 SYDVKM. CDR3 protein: CASSITQSPLHF. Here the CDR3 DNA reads TGTGCCAGCAGTATAACACAATCACCCCTCCACTTT.

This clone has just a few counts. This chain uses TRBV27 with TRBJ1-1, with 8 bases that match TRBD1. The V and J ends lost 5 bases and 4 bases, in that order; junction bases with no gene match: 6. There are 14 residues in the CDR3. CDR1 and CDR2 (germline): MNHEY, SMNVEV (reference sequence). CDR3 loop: CASSRTGGGTEAFF. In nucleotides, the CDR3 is TGTGCCAGCAGTCGAACAGGGGGAGGCACTGAAGCTTTCTTT.

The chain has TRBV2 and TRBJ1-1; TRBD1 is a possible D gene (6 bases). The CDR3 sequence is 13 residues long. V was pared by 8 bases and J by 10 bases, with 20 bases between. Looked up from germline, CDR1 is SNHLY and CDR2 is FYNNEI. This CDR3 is CASVQIAGAGAFF. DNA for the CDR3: TGTGCCAGCGTCCAAATCGCGGGGGCTGGAGCTTTCTTT. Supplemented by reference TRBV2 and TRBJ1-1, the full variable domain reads EPEVTQTPSHQVTQMGQEVILRCVPISNHLYFYWYRQILGQKVEFLVSFYNNEISEKSEIFDDQFSVERPDGSNFTLKIRSTKLEDSAMYFCASVQIAGAGAFFGQGTRLTVV.

The CDR3 DNA reads as TGTGCCAGCAGCCAAGATGATCGGGCGGGAGGGCCGAGAGATACGCAGTATTTT. Residues: CASSQDDRAGGPRDTQYF. The chain employs TRBV3-1 (or the pseudogene TRBV3-2) and TRBJ2-3; 9 nucleotides match TRBD2. The CDR3 is 18 residues long. The V and J ends lost 0 bases and 5 bases, in that order; junction bases with no gene match: 12. Germline V lookup: CDR1 LGHDT, CDR2 YNNKEL (reference sequence).

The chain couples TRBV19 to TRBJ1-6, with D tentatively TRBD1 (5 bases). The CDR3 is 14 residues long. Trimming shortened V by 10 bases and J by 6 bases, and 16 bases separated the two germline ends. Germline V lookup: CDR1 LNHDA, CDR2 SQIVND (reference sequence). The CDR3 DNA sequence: TGTGCCACCCGCCGGGGGGATGCTAATTCACCCCTCCACTTT. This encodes CATRRGDANSPLHF.

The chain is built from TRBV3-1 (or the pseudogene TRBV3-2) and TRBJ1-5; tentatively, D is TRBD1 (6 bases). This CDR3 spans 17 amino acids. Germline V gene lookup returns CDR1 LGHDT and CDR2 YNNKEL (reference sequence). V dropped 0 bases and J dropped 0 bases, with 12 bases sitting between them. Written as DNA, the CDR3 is TGTGCCAGCAGCCAAGATTTTGCGGGGGCTAGCAATCAGCCCCAGCATTTT. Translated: CASSQDFAGASNQPQHF.

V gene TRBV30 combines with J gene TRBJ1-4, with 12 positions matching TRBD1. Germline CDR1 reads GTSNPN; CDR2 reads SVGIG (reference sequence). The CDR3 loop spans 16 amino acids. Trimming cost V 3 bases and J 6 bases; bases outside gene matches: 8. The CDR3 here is CAWSGMGTGGDEKLFF. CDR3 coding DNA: TGTGCCTGGAGCGGGATGGGGACAGGGGGCGATGAAAAACTGTTTTTT.

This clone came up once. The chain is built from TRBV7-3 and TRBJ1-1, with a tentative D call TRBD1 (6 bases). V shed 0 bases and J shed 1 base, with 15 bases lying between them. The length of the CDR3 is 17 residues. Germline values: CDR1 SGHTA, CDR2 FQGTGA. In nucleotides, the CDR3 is TGTGCCAGCAGCTTAACGGCAGCAGGGGTGGGGAACACTGAAGCTTTCTTT. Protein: CASSLTAAGVGNTEAFF.

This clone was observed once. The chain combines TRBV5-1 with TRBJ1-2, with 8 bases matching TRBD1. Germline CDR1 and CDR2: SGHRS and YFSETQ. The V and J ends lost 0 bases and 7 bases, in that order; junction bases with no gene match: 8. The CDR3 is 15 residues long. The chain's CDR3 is CASSLVAGGEVGYTF. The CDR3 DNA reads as TGCGCCAGCAGCTTGGTGGCAGGGGGCGAGGTTGGCTACACCTTC.

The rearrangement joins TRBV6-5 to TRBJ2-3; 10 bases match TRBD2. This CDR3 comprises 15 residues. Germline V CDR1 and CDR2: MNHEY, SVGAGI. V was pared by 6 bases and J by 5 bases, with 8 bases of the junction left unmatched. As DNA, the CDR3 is TGTGCCAGCAGCACAGCGGGGGGGTTGGTAGATACGCAGTATTTT. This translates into CASSTAGGLVDTQYF.

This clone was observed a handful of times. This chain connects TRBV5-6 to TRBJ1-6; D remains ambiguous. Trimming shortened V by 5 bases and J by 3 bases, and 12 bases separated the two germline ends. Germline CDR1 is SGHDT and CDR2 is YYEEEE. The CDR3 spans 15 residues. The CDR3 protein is CASSHEENYNSPLHF. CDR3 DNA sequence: TGTGCCAGCAGTCACGAGGAAAACTATAATTCACCCCTCCACTTT.

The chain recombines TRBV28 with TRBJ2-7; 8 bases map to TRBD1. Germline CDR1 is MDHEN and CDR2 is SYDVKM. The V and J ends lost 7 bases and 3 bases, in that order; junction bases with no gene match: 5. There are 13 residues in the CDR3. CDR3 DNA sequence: TGTGCCAGCACAGTACAGGGGGACTACGAGCAGTACTTC. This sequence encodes CASTVQGDYEQYF.

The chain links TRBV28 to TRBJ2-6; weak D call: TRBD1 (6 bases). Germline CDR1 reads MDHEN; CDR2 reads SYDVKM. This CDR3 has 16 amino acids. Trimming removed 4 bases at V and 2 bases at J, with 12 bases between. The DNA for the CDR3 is TGTGCCAGCAGTTCTTTGGGGGCAACTGGGGCCAACGTCCTGACTTTC. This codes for CASSSLGATGANVLTF.

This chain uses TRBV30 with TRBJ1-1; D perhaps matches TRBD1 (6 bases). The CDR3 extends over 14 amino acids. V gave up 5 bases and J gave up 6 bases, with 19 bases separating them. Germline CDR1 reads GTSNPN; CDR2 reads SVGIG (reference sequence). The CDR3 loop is CAWAGRQGIPEAFF. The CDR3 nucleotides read TGTGCCTGGGCTGGAAGGCAGGGGATCCCTGAAGCTTTCTTT.

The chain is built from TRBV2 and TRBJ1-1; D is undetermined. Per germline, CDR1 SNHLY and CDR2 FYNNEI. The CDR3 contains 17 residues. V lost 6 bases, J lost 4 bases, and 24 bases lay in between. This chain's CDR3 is CASRAGKGVVSGTEAFF. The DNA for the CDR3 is TGTGCCAGCAGGGCCGGAAAGGGAGTAGTCAGTGGCACTGAAGCTTTCTTT.

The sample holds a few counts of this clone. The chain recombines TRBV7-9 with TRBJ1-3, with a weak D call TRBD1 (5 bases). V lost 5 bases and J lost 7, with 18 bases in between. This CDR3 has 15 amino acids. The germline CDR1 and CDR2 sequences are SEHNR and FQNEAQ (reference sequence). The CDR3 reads CASSPARGVVNTIYF. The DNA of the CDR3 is TGTGCCAGCAGCCCCGCCCGGGGGGTAGTGAACACCATATATTTT.

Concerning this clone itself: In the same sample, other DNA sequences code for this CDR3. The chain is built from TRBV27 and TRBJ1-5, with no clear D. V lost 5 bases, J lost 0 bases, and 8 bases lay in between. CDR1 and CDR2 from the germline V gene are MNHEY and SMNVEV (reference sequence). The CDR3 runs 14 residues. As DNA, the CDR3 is TGTGCCAGCAGTCTTACCTATAGCAATCAGCCCCAGCATTTT. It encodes CASSLTYSNQPQHF.